This T cell receptor (beta chain) derives from a study of shared clonotypes between healthy human individuals. For the study at large: Every donor yielded three CD4 naive, three CD4 memory, two CD8 naive and one CD8 memory plate.

Study findings and constraints: Sorted-subset sequencing, rarefaction showed, was incomplete despite large depth.

Assay used: immunoSEQ multiplex PCR; TCRdb lists only in-frame clones, some missing. The table lists 2 million to 2.5 million clones, approximately 96% of them singletons. Details on this clone: Its antigen remains unknown.

Germline CDR1 reads SGHTA; CDR2 reads FQGTGA. CDR3 length: 15 residues. The V gene lost 2 bases and the J gene lost 0 bases, with 5 bases spanning the gap. V gene TRBV7-3 combines with J gene TRBJ2-6; D unresolved. The origin of this receptor is a man younger than 35 in good health. What was sequenced was naive CD4+ T cells sorted from blood. Indicated subset: CD45RA+ positively selected. This CDR3 reads CASSLGNSGANVLTF. The CDR3 nucleotides are TGTGCCAGCAGCTTAGGGAACTCTGGGGCCAACGTCCTGACTTTC.